The sequence of this TCR beta chain was determined in a study of Graves' ophthalmopathy and Graves' hyperthyroidism. About the research overall: The blood sample was drawn at first diagnosis and before any treatment. Study-level results: Detection in blood was also observed for most expanded thyroid clonotypes above 0.001 frequency.

The TCR beta CDR3 regions underwent amplification from RNA transcripts. RT-PCR was first run with HTBI primers, then multiplex PCR in a second round. In TCRdb, the multiplex PCR reads were re-called with MiXCR into one record per CDR3 protein. The sample yields about 660,000 distinct CDR3 sequences, about 41% seen once. A duration under 3 months, NOSPECS ≥4, CAS ≥3 and moderate-to-severe activity characterized the donors with ophthalmopathy. Uncontrolled infections, other autoimmune diseases, pregnancy or lactation barred patients from enrollment. This clonotype was counted ten times or more. Its target is unknown. The CDR3 has 13 amino acids. The ends were cut back, 7 bases at V and 7 bases at J, with 14 bases in the middle. Germline values: CDR1 MRHNA, CDR2 SNTAGT.

Source material: peripheral blood. This chain uses TRBV6-4 with TRBJ1-5, with D perhaps TRBD1 (5 bases). The sequence was obtained from an adult man with Graves' ophthalmopathy. As DNA, the CDR3 is TGTGCCAGCAAAGACAGAGATTTGCAGCCCCAGCATTTT. This codes for CASKDRDLQPQHF.